This T cell receptor (beta chain) was obtained from a study of blood T cell repertoires in COVID-19. In the study overall: Samples taken during acute and convalescent COVID-19 were collected in the United States, Italy and Spain. T cells, B-cell-depleted T cells, or PBMCs provided the cDNA or gDNA that served as material.

In the study's own analysis: Nucleated cell number was recorded as an estimate derived from reference gene primer amplification. Here immunoSEQ multiplex PCR was the method, and the copy in TCRdb shows in-frame clones only, minus some. V, J and clone size derive from that table, while D and trimming were established from the DNA sequence. Of 250,000 to 350,000 clones in the sample, around nine tenths are singletons; the top ten hold under 15%. V lost 1 base to trimming and J lost 2 bases; unmatched junction nucleotides: 2. The CDR3 is 15 residues long. CDR1 and CDR2 from the germline V gene are LGHNA and YSLEER.

The rearrangement links TRBV4-3 to TRBJ2-3; TRBD1 matches at 8 bases. The source material was peripheral blood. This clonotype was sampled from a woman aged 55-69 years with acute or convalescent COVID-19. The CDR3 region has the DNA TGCGCCAGCAGCCAAGCGACAGGGGACACAGATACGCAGTATTTT. It encodes CASSQATGDTDTQYF.